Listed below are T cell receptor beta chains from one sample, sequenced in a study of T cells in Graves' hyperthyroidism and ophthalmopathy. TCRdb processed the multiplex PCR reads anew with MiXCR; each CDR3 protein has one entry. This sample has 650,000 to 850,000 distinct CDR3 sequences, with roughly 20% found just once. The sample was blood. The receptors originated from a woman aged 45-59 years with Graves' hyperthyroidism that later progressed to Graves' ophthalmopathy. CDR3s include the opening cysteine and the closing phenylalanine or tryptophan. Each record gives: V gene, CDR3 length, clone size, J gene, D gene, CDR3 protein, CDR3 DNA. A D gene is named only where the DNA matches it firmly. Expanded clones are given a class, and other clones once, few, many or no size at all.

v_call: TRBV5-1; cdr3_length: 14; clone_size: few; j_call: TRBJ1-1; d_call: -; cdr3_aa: CASSSTEGNTEAFF; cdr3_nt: TGCGCCAGCAGCTCGACAGAGGGGAACACTGAAGCTTTCTTT
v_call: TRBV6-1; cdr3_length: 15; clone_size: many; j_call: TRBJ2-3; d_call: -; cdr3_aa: CASSVPSGQADTQYF; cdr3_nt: TGTGCCAGCAGTGTTCCGTCAGGTCAGGCAGATACGCAGTATTTT
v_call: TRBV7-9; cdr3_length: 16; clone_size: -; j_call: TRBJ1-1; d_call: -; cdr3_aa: CASSLVGVTGVTEAFF; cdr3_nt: TGTGCCAGCAGCTTAGTTGGGGTAACGGGGGTCACTGAAGCTTTCTTT
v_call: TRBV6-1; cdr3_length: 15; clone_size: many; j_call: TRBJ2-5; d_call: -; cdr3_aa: CASSEESGRQETQYF; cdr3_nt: TGTGCCAGCAGTGAAGAGAGTGGCCGACAAGAGACCCAGTACTTC
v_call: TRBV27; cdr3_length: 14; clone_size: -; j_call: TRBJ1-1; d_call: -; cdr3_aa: CASSSPPSNTEAFF; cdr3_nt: TGTGCCAGCAGTTCTCCCCCCAGCAACACTGAAGCTTTCTTT
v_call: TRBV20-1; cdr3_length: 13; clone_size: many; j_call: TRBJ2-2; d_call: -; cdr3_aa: CSARRVAAGELFF; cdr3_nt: TGCAGTGCTAGAAGGGTAGCGGCCGGGGAGCTGTTTTTT
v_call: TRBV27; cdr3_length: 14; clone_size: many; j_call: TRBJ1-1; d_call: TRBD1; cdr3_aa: CASSAGTGGTEAFF; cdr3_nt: TGTGCCAGCAGTGCAGGGACAGGGGGCACTGAAGCTTTCTTT
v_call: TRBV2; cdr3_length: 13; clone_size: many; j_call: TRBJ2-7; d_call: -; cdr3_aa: CASRRDDIYEQYF; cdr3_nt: TGTGCCAGCAGGCGGGACGACATCTACGAGCAGTACTTC
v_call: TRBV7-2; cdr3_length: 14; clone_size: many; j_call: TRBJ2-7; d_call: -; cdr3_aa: CASSLERGPYEQYF; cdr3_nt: TGTGCCAGCAGCCTGGAGAGAGGGCCCTACGAGCAGTACTTC
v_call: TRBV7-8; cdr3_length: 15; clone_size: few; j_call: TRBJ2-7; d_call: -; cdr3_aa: CASSLSGDGTYEQYF; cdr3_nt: TGTGCCAGCAGCTTGAGTGGGGATGGGACCTACGAGCAGTACTTC
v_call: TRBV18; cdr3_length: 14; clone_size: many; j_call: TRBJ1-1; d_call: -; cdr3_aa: CASSPFRGDTEAFF; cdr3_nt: TGTGCCAGCTCACCATTCAGGGGAGACACTGAAGCTTTCTTT
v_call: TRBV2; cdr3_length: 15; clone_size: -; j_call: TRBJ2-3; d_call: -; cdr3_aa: CASSEASVGPDTQYF; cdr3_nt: TGTGCCAGCAGTGAAGCGTCGGTTGGCCCAGATACGCAGTATTTT
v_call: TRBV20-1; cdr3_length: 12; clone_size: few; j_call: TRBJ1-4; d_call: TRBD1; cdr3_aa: CSATGTGLGLFF; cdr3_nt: TGCAGTGCTACGGGGACAGGATTGGGACTGTTTTTT
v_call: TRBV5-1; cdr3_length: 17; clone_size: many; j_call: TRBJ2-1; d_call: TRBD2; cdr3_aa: CASSPGLAGALYNEQFF; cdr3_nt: TGCGCCAGCAGCCCGGGACTAGCGGGGGCTCTCTACAATGAGCAGTTCTTC
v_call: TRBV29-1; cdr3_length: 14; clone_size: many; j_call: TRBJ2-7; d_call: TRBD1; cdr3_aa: CSIGGTGVNYEQYF; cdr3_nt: TGCAGCATAGGCGGGACAGGGGTAAACTACGAGCAGTACTTC
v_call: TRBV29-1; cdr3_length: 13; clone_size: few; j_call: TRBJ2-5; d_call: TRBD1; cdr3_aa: CSAGQGGSETQYF; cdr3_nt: TGCAGCGCCGGACAGGGAGGAAGCGAGACCCAGTACTTC
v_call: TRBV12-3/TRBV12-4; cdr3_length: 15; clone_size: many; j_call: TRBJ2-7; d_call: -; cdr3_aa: CASSSGLEFGAEQYF; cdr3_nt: TGTGCCAGCAGTTCCGGGCTAGAATTCGGGGCCGAGCAGTACTTC
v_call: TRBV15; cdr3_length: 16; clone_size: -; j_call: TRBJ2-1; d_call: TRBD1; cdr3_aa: CATSRGQLSSYNEQFF; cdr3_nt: TGTGCCACCAGCCGGGGACAGTTAAGCTCCTACAATGAGCAGTTCTTC
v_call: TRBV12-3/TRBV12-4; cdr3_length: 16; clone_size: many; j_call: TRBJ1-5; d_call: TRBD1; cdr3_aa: CASSQGGTGRTGPQHF; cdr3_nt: TGTGCCAGCAGTCAGGGGGGGACAGGACGCACTGGGCCCCAGCATTTT
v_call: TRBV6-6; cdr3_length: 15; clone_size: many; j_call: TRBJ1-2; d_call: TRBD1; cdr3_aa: CASSYLRTGDYGYTF; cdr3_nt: TGTGCCAGCAGTTACCTCAGGACAGGGGACTATGGCTACACCTTC
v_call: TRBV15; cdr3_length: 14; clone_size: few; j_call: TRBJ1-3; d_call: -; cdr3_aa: CATSRGGLGNTIYF; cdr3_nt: TGTGCCACCAGCAGAGGGGGGCTTGGAAACACCATATATTTT
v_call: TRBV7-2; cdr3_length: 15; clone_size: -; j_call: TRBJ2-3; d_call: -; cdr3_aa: CASSPRDFSGRTQYF; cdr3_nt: TGTGCCAGCAGCCCCCGGGACTTTTCGGGTCGTACGCAGTATTTT
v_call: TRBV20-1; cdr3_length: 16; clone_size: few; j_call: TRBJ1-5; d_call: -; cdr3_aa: CSASETGQVHNQPQHF; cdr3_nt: TGCAGTGCTAGTGAAACAGGTCAGGTACATAATCAGCCCCAGCATTTT
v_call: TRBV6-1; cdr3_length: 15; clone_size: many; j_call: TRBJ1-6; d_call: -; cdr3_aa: CASTSRTAAFSPLHF; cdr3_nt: TGTGCCAGCACCTCAAGGACGGCCGCCTTTTCACCCCTCCACTTT
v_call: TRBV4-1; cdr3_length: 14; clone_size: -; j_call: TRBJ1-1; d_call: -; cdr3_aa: CASSLDPPNTEAFF; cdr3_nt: TGCGCCAGCAGCCTAGACCCCCCGAACACTGAAGCTTTCTTT
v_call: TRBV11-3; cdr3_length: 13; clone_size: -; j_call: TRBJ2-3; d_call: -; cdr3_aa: CASSLTGFGTQYF; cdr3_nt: TGTGCCAGCAGCTTAACAGGGTTTGGTACGCAGTATTTT
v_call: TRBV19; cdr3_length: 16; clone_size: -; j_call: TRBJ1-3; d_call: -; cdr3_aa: CASRDPRRISGNTIYF; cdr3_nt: TGTGCCAGTAGGGACCCCAGACGGATCTCTGGAAACACCATATATTTT
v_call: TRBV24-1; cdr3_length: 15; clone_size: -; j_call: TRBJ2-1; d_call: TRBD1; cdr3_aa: CASSMGTGGWDEQFF; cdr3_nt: TGTGCCAGCAGTATGGGCACAGGGGGCTGGGATGAGCAGTTCTTC
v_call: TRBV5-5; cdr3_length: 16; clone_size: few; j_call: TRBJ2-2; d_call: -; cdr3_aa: CASSLEGAMDTGELFF; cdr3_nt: TGTGCCAGCAGCTTGGAGGGAGCGATGGACACCGGGGAGCTGTTTTTT
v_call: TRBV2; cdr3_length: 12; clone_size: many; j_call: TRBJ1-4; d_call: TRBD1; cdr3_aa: CASGTGVEKLFF; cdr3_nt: TGTGCCAGCGGGACAGGGGTTGAAAAACTGTTTTTT
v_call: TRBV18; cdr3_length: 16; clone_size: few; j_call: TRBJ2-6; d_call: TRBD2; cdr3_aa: CASSRERGAGANVLTF; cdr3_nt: TGTGCCAGCTCCCGAGAACGGGGGGCTGGGGCCAACGTCCTGACTTTC
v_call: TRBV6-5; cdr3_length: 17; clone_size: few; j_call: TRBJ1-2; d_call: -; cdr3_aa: CASSYVSRTRSNYGYTF; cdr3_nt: TGTGCCAGCAGTTACGTAAGCAGGACGAGGTCTAACTATGGCTACACCTTC
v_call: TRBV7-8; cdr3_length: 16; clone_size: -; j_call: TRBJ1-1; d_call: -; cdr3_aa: CASSLAGSIMNTEAFF; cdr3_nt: TGTGCCAGCAGCTTAGCAGGGTCCATAATGAACACTGAAGCTTTCTTT
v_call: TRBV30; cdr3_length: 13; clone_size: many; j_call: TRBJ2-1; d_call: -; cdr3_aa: CAWRGNSINEQFF; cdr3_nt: TGTGCCTGGAGAGGAAACAGCATAAATGAGCAGTTCTTC
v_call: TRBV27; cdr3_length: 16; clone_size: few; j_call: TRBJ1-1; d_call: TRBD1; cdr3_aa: CASNPTPGQVNTEAFF; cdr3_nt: TGTGCCAGCAATCCGACACCGGGACAGGTGAACACTGAAGCTTTCTTT
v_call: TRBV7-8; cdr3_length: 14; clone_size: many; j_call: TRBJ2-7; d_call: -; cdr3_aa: CASSLDTPGGEQYF; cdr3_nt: TGTGCCAGCAGCCTCGACACCCCCGGAGGCGAGCAGTACTTC
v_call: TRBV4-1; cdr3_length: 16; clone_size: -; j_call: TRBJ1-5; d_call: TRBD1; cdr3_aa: CASSHPEGGMDQPQHF; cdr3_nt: TGCGCCAGCAGCCACCCGGAAGGGGGCATGGATCAGCCCCAGCATTTT
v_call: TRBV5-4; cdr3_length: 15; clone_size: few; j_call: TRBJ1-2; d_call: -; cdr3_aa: CASSFRGGSFYGYTF; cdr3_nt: TGTGCCAGCAGCTTCAGGGGAGGCAGCTTCTATGGCTACACCTTC
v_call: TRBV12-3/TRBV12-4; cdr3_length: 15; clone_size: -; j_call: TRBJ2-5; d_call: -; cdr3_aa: CASSSEGATEETQYF; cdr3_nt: TGTGCCAGCAGCTCGGAGGGGGCTACCGAAGAGACCCAGTACTTC
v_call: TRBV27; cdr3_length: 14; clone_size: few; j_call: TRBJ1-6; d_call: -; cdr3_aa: CASKLWQDNSPLHF; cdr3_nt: TGTGCCAGCAAGCTTTGGCAGGATAATTCACCCCTCCACTTT
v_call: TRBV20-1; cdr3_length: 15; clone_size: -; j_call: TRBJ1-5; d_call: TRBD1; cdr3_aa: CSAGTGGWMDQPQHF; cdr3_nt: TGCAGTGCTGGGACAGGGGGCTGGATGGATCAGCCCCAGCATTTT
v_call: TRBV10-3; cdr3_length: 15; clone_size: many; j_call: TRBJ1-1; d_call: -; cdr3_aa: CAISEPGGVDTEAFF; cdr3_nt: TGTGCCATCAGTGAGCCGGGGGGGGTAGACACTGAAGCTTTCTTT
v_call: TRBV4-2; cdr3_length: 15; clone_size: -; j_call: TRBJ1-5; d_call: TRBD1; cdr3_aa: CASSRQGVFEQPQHF; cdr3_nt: TGTGCCAGCAGCCGACAGGGGGTCTTCGAACAGCCCCAGCATTTT
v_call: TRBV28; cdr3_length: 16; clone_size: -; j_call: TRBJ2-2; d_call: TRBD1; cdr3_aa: CASSSGTGWIHGELFF; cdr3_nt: TGTGCCAGCAGTTCCGGGACAGGGTGGATCCACGGGGAGCTGTTTTTT
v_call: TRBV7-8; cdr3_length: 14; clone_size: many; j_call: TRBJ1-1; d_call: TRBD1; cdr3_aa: CASSWDRTNTEAFF; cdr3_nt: TGTGCCAGCAGCTGGGACAGGACTAACACTGAAGCTTTCTTT
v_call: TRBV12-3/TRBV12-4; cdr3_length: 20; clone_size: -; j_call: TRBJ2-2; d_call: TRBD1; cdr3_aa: CASSLGGTGDAPFETGELFF; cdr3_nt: TGTGCCAGCAGTCTAGGGGGGACAGGGGACGCCCCCTTCGAGACCGGGGAGCTGTTTTTT
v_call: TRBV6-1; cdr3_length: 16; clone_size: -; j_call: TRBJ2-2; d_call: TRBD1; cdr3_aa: CASSEIKGQGTGELFF; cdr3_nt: TGTGCCAGCAGTGAAATTAAAGGACAGGGGACCGGGGAGCTGTTTTTT
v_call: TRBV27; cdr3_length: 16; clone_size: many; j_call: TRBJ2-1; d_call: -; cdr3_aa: CASSSPRTEAYNEQFF; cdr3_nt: TGTGCCAGCAGTTCCCCTCGGACAGAAGCTTACAATGAGCAGTTCTTC
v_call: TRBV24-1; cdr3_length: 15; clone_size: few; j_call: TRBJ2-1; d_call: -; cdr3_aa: CATSDFGDPYNEQFF; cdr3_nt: TGTGCCACCAGTGATTTCGGGGACCCATACAATGAGCAGTTCTTC
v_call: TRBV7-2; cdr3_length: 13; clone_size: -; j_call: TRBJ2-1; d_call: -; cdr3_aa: CASSTLGGEEQFF; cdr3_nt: TGTGCCAGCAGCACTTTAGGGGGGGAGGAGCAGTTCTTC
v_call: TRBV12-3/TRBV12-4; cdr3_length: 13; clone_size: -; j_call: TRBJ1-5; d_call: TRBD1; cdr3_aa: CASSLRGRQPQHF; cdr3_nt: TGTGCCAGCAGTTTGAGGGGGCGTCAGCCCCAGCATTTT
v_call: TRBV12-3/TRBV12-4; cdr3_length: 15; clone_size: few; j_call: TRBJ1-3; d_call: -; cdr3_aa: CASIEQEPSGNTIYF; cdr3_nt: TGTGCCAGCATCGAACAGGAGCCCTCTGGAAACACCATATATTTT
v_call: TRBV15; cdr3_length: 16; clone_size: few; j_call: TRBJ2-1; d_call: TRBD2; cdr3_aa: CATSKTGTRAYNEQFF; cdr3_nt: TGTGCCACCAGCAAGACCGGGACTAGAGCCTACAATGAGCAGTTCTTC
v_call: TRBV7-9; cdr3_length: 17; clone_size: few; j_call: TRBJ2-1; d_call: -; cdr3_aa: CASSLNLDSTTYNEQFF; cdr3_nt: TGTGCCAGCAGCTTAAATTTGGACTCTACGACCTACAATGAGCAGTTCTTC
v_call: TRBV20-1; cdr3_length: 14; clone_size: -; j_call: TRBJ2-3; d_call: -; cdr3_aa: CSAPPRPSTDTQYF; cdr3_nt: TGCAGTGCTCCCCCTAGACCTAGCACAGATACGCAGTATTTT
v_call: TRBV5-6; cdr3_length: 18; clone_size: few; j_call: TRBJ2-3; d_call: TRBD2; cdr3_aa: CASSFMVGASGGTDTQYF; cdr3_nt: TGTGCCAGCAGCTTCATGGTGGGGGCTAGCGGGGGCACAGATACGCAGTATTTT
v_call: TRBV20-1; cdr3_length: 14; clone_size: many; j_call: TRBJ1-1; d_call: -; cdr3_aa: CSASTRETYTEAFF; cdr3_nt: TGCAGTGCTAGCACGAGGGAGACATACACTGAAGCTTTCTTT
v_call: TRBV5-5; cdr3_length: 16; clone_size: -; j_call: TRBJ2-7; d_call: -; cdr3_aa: CASSLNHRQDHYEQYF; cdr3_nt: TGTGCCAGCAGCTTAAACCATCGACAGGACCACTACGAGCAGTACTTC